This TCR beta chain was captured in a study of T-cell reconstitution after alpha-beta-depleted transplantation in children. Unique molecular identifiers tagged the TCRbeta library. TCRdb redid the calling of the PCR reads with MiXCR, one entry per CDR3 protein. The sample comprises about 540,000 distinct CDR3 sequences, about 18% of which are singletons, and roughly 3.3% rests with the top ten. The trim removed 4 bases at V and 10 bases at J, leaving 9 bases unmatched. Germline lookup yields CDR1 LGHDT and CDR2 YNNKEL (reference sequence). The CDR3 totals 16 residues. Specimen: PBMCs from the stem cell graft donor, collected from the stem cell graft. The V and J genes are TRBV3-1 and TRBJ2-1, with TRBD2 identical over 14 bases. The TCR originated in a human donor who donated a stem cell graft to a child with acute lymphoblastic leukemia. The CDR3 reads CASSRDGTSGSREQFF. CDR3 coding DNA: TGTGCCAGCAGCCGAGACGGGACTAGCGGGAGTAGAGAGCAGTTCTTC.